Listed here is a single TCR beta chain. Its specificity is not known. Trimming took 5 bases from V and 2 from J, leaving 9 bases between them. This CDR3 is built from 13 residues. The germline CDR1 and CDR2 sequences are KGHSH and LQKENI. CD4+ T cells from unexposed donors were obtained before the COVID-19 pandemic (2011-2018). Isolation of CD4+ T cells took place after around eleven days in culture. Testing used SARS-CoV-2 S/N and four cold-coronavirus spikes on unexposed-donor CD4+ T cells, cells permitting. On days 3 and 7, cultures got half fresh IL-2 medium. Sequenced by immunoSEQ multiplex PCR; TCRdb stores in-frame clones only, minus some. Among 15,000 to 20,000 clones listed, 75% to 85% were seen once. The data derive from a study of CD4 T cells in relation to SARS-CoV-2 and coronaviruses. Background on the study: After approximately 10 days of antigen culture, PBMC TCR beta CDR3s were sequenced. Study conclusions and caveats: No crossreactivity against non-spike viral proteins was tested here.

J is TRBJ1-1 and V is TRBV18, with D uncertain. The clonotype originates from a human donor in good health. Sequences were obtained from CD4+ T cells from PBMCs, cultured in vitro. Here the CDR3 DNA reads TGTGCCAGCTCAGGGAAGGATAACACTGAAGCTTTCTTT. It translates to CASSGKDNTEAFF.